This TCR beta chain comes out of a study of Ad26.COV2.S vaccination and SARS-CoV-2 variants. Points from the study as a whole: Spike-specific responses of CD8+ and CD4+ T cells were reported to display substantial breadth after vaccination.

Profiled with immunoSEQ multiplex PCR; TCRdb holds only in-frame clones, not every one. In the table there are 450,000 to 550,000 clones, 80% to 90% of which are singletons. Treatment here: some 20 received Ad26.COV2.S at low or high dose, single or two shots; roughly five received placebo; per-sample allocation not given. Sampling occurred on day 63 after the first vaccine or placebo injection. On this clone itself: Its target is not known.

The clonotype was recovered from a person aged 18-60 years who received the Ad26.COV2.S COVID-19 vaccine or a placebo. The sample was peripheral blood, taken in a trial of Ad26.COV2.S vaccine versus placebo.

The CDR3 spells CATSTQVGGGRETQYF. The DNA for the CDR3 is TGTGCCACCAGCACCCAAGTTGGAGGGGGCCGAGAGACCCAGTACTTC. The chain joins TRBV15 to TRBJ2-5, with D perhaps TRBD1 (7 bases). Germline CDR1 reads LNHNV; CDR2 reads YYDKDF (reference sequence). The V end was cut by 4 bases, the J end by 4 bases, with 19 bases between. The CDR3 covers 16 residues.